This T cell receptor (beta chain) was documented in a study of a mutant IDH1 vaccine in newly diagnosed glioma (dated by TCRdb to 2020 to 2022). A note on the overall study: Vaccination was initiated 4-6 weeks after radiotherapy alone, or concurrently with temozolomide cycles in the chemotherapy-containing groups. Of the approximately 29 treated patients, 62.5% were male and approximately 40% were female, and a mean age of roughly 40 years was recorded. Prior to enrollment, standard therapy consisting of radiotherapy alone, temozolomide alone, or radiochemotherapy with temozolomide had been administered to patients, with the combination being received by most patients. The week-35 safety follow-up was designated visit V12, and the week-47 end of study was designated visit V13. Six visits were used for peripheral blood collection: V03 (baseline), V05, V07, V10, V12 and V13. Longitudinal TCRB deep sequencing was performed for about two dozen treated patients wherever samples were available for exploratory analyses. What the research found in general, with its limitations: Immune responses induced by the vaccine were seen in roughly 95% of patients across multiple MHC alleles. PBMC samples for TCRB deep sequencing were selected based on availability. The authors noted that analyses of patient blood samples could not be reproduced because of sample limitations. Pseudoprogression seemed to be unrelated to changes in the top peripheral T cell clonotypes found by TCRB sequencing.

According to the study, the label for this sample's time point signals: week 47, end of study. Every vaccine dose consisted of 300 ug of a 20-mer mutant IDH1 peptide in Montanide, administered subcutaneously together with topical imiquimod. Patients were given eight vaccinations, in weeks 1, 3, 5, 7, 11, 15, 19 and 23, which matched visits V03 through V10. Newly diagnosed WHO grade 3 or 4 IDH1-mutant astrocytomas showing loss of nuclear ATRX were present in the donors. The samples were drawn from NOA16, a multicentre, single-arm, open-label phase I trial in Germany that tested a mutant IDH1 peptide vaccine in humans for the first time. Genomic DNA for TCRB sequencing was extracted from EDTA blood using the DNeasy Blood and Tissue Kit. The CDR3 goes from the cysteine to the phenylalanine over 14 residues. Only CDR3 DNA is held: 42 bases, read in frame from base 1. V is pruned by 1 base and J by 10 bases, leaving 6 bases of the junction without a gene match. In the germline V gene, CDR1 corresponds to MNHEY and CDR2 to SVGAGI.

Comments on this clone: Its antigen is not yet known. No base quality information exists; no much larger clone differs at one position.

The method was the immunoSEQ multiplex PCR assay. The hsTCRB Kit was used according to the manufacturer's protocol to amplify rearranged TCR beta chain sequences. An Illumina MiSeq was used to sequence the TCRB libraries. On the study's bioinformatics: The proprietary platform of the kit vendor was used for demultiplexing, trimming and gene mapping. In its TCRdb copy, this immuneACCESS table keeps in-frame sequences only and misses some clones. Where compared with another copy, unresolved V genes explain less than half of these, and the others have no known cause. The DNA gave D and trimming, while V, J and clone size come from that table. A total of tens of thousands of clones appear in this sample, approximately 89% of them only once. The top ten constitute 2.2% of the sample.

The chain is made from TRBV6-5 and TRBJ2-1; TRBD2 fits 8 bases in the junction. Material: PBMCs, obtained from a glioma patient whose treatment included an IDH1 peptide vaccine. This TCR derives from a man in his forties with glioma. The encoded CDR3 is CASSYLGLAYEQFF. The DNA sequence follows: TGTGCCAGCAGTTACTTAGGACTAGCCTACGAGCAGTTCTTC.